Listed below are T cell receptor beta chains from one sample, sequenced in a study of identical twins. TCRdb re-called the 5' RACE reads with MiXCR, one entry per CDR3 protein. The table has 600,000 to 700,000 distinct CDR3 sequences, 21% seen once; the top ten hold over 4%. These data were likewise used in another study, on T cells expressing NK-cell markers.

The material sequenced was PBMCs. Receptor source: a woman aged 18-30 years in good health. CDR3s include the opening cysteine and the closing phenylalanine or tryptophan. D genes are given only for firm matches. Expanded clones are given a class, and other clones once, few, many or no size at all.

TRBV3-1,.,.,TRBJ2-3,CASSQRGAGRADTQYF,TGTGCCAGCAGCCAACGGGGTGCGGGACGTGCAGATACGCAGTATTTT
TRBV20-1,.,few,TRBJ2-2,CSARAPRGPGELFF,TGCAGTGCTAGAGCCCCCCGCGGACCCGGGGAGCTGTTTTTT
TRBV14,.,few,TRBJ2-3,CASSQDGDTQYF,TGTGCCAGCAGCCAAGATGGAGATACGCAGTATTTT
TRBV6-2/TRBV6-3,.,.,TRBJ2-7,CASRRTGSNEQYF,TGTGCCAGCCGAAGAACAGGGAGCAACGAGCAGTACTTC
TRBV20-1,TRBD2,.,TRBJ2-3,CSATALTSGRTDTQYF,TGCAGTGCTACAGCCCTGACTAGCGGGAGGACAGATACGCAGTATTTT
TRBV20-1,TRBD1,.,TRBJ2-3,CSAFDRGRTDTQYF,TGCAGTGCTTTCGACAGGGGGCGGACAGATACGCAGTATTTT
TRBV7-2,.,.,TRBJ2-2,CASRIGGHPDTGELFF,TGTGCCAGCAGGATAGGCGGACATCCGGACACCGGGGAGCTGTTTTTT
TRBV20-1,.,many,TRBJ2-5,CSARLTGLTQYF,TGCAGTGCTAGGTTAACAGGGTTAACCCAGTACTTC
TRBV5-1,.,many,TRBJ2-6,CASRNLRELRANVLTF,TGCGCCAGCAGAAATTTAAGGGAGCTCAGGGCCAACGTCCTGACTTTC
TRBV12-3/TRBV12-4,.,many,TRBJ2-1,CAISERSSYNEQFF,TGTGCCATTTCAGAAAGAAGCTCCTACAATGAGCAGTTCTTC
TRBV7-9,TRBD2,few,TRBJ2-3,CASSLGATSGDTQYF,TGTGCCAGCAGCTTAGGGGCGACTAGCGGTGATACGCAGTATTTT
TRBV30,.,.,TRBJ2-1,CAVLRVRDAYNEQFF,TGTGCTGTATTGAGGGTGCGGGACGCCTACAATGAGCAGTTCTTC